The 21 T cell receptor beta chains reported below all come from one sample, sequenced in a study of PD-1 blockade in classical Hodgkin lymphoma. There was relapse after autologous stem cell transplantation in every patient, and there was variation in brentuximab vedotin exposure. The repertoire was sequenced with immunoSEQ multiplex PCR; TCRdb's copy has only in-frame clones and lacks some. The table records around 44,000 clones, 85% to 90% of them present only once. The sample here was peripheral blood mononuclear cells (PBMCs), taken before the second cycle of nivolumab. Receptor source: a human donor with classical Hodgkin lymphoma.

J is TRBJ2-3 and V is TRBV27; 14 bases are shared with TRBD2. The CDR3 is 16 amino acids. Germline assignment: CDR1 MNHEY and CDR2 SMNVEV (reference sequence). V gave up 5 bases and J gave up 4 bases; unmatched junction bases: 5. CDR3 in amino acids: CASSLGLAGDADTQYF. The CDR3 region has the DNA TGTGCCAGCAGTCTGGGACTAGCGGGAGATGCAGATACGCAGTATTTT.

The V and J genes are TRBV7-9 and TRBJ2-7; D not resolved. This CDR3 is built from 14 residues. In germline, CDR1 is SEHNR, CDR2 FQNEAQ (reference sequence). The V gene lost 2 bases and the J gene lost 12 bases, with 20 bases spanning the gap. The CDR3 DNA reads TGTGCCAGCAGCTTACCGGGCGACGGTCCGGCGCGGTACTTC. Protein product: CASSLPGDGPARYF. Together with reference TRBV7-9 and TRBJ2-7, the CDR3 gives the full variable domain: DTGVSQNPRHKITKRGQNVTFRCDPISEHNRLYWYRQTLGQGPEFLTYFQNEAQLEKSRLLSDRFSAERPKGSFSTLEIQRTEQGDSAMYLCASSLPGDGPARYFGPGTRLTVT.

The chain recombines TRBV9 with TRBJ1-6; 7 positions agree with TRBD1. Germline V gene sequence: CDR1 SGDLS, CDR2 YYNGEE. V trimming: 2 bases; J trimming: 2 bases; junction bases outside the gene matches: 1. This CDR3 spans 15 amino acids. The CDR3 DNA is TGTGCCAGCAGCGTGGGGACAGCCTATAATTCACCCCTCCACTTT. Translating gives CASSVGTAYNSPLHF.

This clone came up a few times. Sequence at one end of the junction differs from germline and may be a read error. The gene calls are TRBV29-1 and TRBJ2-5, with D unclear. This CDR3 is 13 amino acids long. CDR1 SQVTM and CDR2 ANQGSEA come from the germline V gene. The CDR3 protein is CSAELWYGETQYF. The CDR3 nucleotides read TGCAGCGCTGAACTCTGGTACGGAGAGACCCAGTACTTC.

This clone was recorded only once. The V gene is TRBV7-8, the J gene TRBJ1-1; 8 bases fit TRBD1. The CDR3 is made up of 15 amino acids. Losses at the gene ends were 4 bases for V and 4 bases for J; bases not matched to a gene: 8. Germline V CDR1 and CDR2: SGHVS, FQNEAQ. Here the CDR3 DNA reads TGTGCCAGCAGCTCACGCACAGGGGGGGGCACTGAAGCTTTCTTT. This translates into CASSSRTGGGTEAFF.

The chain couples TRBV15 to TRBJ2-7, with TRBD1 identical over 9 bases. CDR1 LNHNV and CDR2 YYDKDF come from the germline V gene (reference sequence). The CDR3 covers 14 residues. J was trimmed by 4 bases and V by 9 bases; bases with no gene match: 10. The DNA for the CDR3 is TGTGCCACACAAGACAGGGGGACCTCTTACGAGCAGTACTTC. Its translation is CATQDRGTSYEQYF.

The CDR3 nucleotides are TGTGCCAGCAGTACCTCAGGGGTGGGTCGGGACGAGCAGTACTTC. This gives the protein CASSTSGVGRDEQYF. V is TRBV7-3 and J is TRBJ2-7, with D perhaps matching TRBD1 (6 bases). Germline V gene lookup returns CDR1 SGHTA and CDR2 FQGTGA. This CDR3 comprises 15 residues. Trimming shortened V by 6 bases and J by 5 bases, and 20 bases separated the two germline ends.

The chain recombines TRBV4-2 with TRBJ2-6; D uncertain. The V and J ends lost 2 bases and 0 bases respectively, with 8 bases between them. This CDR3 is 16 amino acids long. Germline CDR1 is LGHNA and CDR2 is YNFKEQ. The CDR3 sequence is CASSQSTSSGANVLTF. The CDR3 region has the DNA TGTGCCAGCAGCCAATCAACAAGCTCTGGGGCCAACGTCCTGACTTTC.

J is TRBJ1-1 and V is TRBV6-5; the D gene is possibly TRBD1 (6 bases). With 10 bases removed from V and 5 bases from J, the gap between germline ends came to 17 bases. The CDR3 has 13 amino acids. Germline values: CDR1 MNHEY, CDR2 SVGAGI. The CDR3 spells CATSRGQGTEAFF. The CDR3 bases are TGTGCCACCTCCCGGGGGCAGGGAACTGAAGCTTTCTTT.

J is TRBJ2-5 and V is TRBV6-5, with TRBD2 matching 11 bases. The CDR3 has 14 residues. Trimming took 6 bases from V and 2 from J; bases not matched to a gene: 2. Germline CDR1 MNHEY, CDR2 SVGAGI. The CDR3 is CASRSSGGQETQYF. Here the CDR3 DNA reads TGTGCCAGCAGGTCTAGCGGGGGGCAAGAGACCCAGTACTTC.

CDR3 DNA sequence: TGCGCCAGCAGCGCCAATCTGGAAAACACCATATATTTT. This sequence encodes CASSANLENTIYF. The chain has TRBV5-1 and TRBJ1-3; D gene unclear. Between the trimmed V and J ends, which lost 4 bases and 6 bases, there was a span of 11 bases. The CDR3 spans 13 residues. Germline V gives CDR1 SGHRS, CDR2 YFSETQ.

This chain connects TRBV9 to TRBJ1-4; D might be TRBD1 (5 bases). CDR1 is SGDLS, CDR2 YYNGEE, per germline. V lost 0 bases to trimming and J lost 8 bases, with 14 bases between them. The CDR3 is made up of 15 amino acids. CDR3 sequence: CASSVDGQGREKLFF. The CDR3 bases are TGTGCCAGCAGCGTAGATGGTCAGGGAAGGGAAAAACTGTTTTTT.

The chain carries TRBV29-1 and TRBJ1-2; D gene uncertain. V gave up 0 bases and J gave up 6 bases, with 8 bases separating them. The CDR3 runs to 12 residues. Germline CDR1 is SQVTM and CDR2 is ANQGSEA. The CDR3 sequence: CSVEDLQDGYTF. CDR3 bases: TGCAGCGTTGAAGATCTGCAGGATGGCTACACCTTC.

This clone was counted once. V is TRBV23-1 and J is TRBJ2-7; TRBD1 agrees at 8 bases. TRBV23-1 is labeled an ORF, and its function is uncertain. Trimming at V came to 6 bases and at J to 6 bases, leaving 13 bases not matched to a gene. There are 15 residues in the CDR3. CDR3: CASRPPDRDWVEQYF. The CDR3 nucleotides are TGCGCCAGCAGACCTCCGGACAGGGATTGGGTCGAGCAGTACTTC.

The gene calls are TRBV19 and TRBJ1-2; the D is unclear. This CDR3 contains 14 residues. Germline V gives CDR1 LNHDA, CDR2 SQIVND (reference sequence). V gave up 1 base and J gave up 3 bases, with 9 bases separating them. The DNA for the CDR3 is TGTGCCAGTAGTATAGTTGGCAGATACTATGGCTACACCTTC. Protein: CASSIVGRYYGYTF.

The J gene is TRBJ1-3, the V gene TRBV4-1, with a weak D call TRBD1 (5 bases). The ends were cut back, 1 base at V and 0 bases at J, with 10 bases in the middle. CDR1 and CDR2 from the germline V gene are MGHRA and YSYEKL. The CDR3 runs 16 residues. The CDR3 spells CASSQGGVASGNTIYF. The CDR3 coding sequence is TGCGCCAGCAGCCAAGGAGGGGTTGCCTCTGGAAACACCATATATTTT.

The chain has TRBV6-5 and TRBJ2-7; 7 nucleotides agree with TRBD2. The CDR3 is 12 residues long. Germline V gene data show CDR1 as MNHEY and CDR2 as SVGAGI. J gave up 11 bases and V 2 bases, and 6 bases lay outside the gene matches. The CDR3 sequence: CASSYAGVAEYF. DNA for the CDR3: TGTGCCAGCAGTTACGCGGGGGTAGCGGAGTACTTC.

This chain joins TRBV7-9 and TRBJ2-3, with TRBD2 matching over 11 bases. This CDR3 region has 16 residues. Germline-derived CDR1 and CDR2 are SEHNR and FQNEAQ (reference sequence). J was trimmed by 2 bases and V by 4 bases; bases with no gene match: 5. The CDR3 DNA follows: TGTGCCAGCAGCTACGGGACTAGCGGACTCACAGATACGCAGTATTTT. This encodes CASSYGTSGLTDTQYF. Drawing the rest from reference TRBV7-9 and TRBJ2-3, the complete variable domain is DTGVSQNPRHKITKRGQNVTFRCDPISEHNRLYWYRQTLGQGPEFLTYFQNEAQLEKSRLLSDRFSAERPKGSFSTLEIQRTEQGDSAMYLCASSYGTSGLTDTQYFGPGTRLTVL.

The CDR3 DNA reads TGTGCCAGCAGGGGGACAGACTACGAGCAGTACTTC. Translating gives CASRGTDYEQYF. V gene TRBV11-2 combines with J gene TRBJ2-7; TRBD1 aligns across 7 bases. This CDR3 has 12 residues. Germline CDR1 is SGHAT and CDR2 is FQNNGV. V lost 6 bases and J lost 3; bases outside the gene matches: 2. Combining the CDR3 with reference TRBV11-2 and TRBJ2-7 gives the whole variable domain EAGVAQSPRYKIIEKRQSVAFWCNPISGHATLYWYQQILGQGPKLLIQFQNNGVVDDSQLPKDRFSAERLKGVDSTLKIQPAKLEDSAVYLCASRGTDYEQYFGPGTRLTVT.

The gene calls are TRBV5-1 and TRBJ2-7, with unresolved D. The germline gives CDR1 SGHRS, CDR2 YFSETQ. The V and J ends lost 0 bases and 4 bases respectively, with 8 bases between them. This CDR3 has 13 residues. The CDR3: CASSLVGGYEQYF. The CDR3 bases are TGCGCCAGCAGCTTGGTGGGTGGGTACGAGCAGTACTTC.

This chain links TRBV10-2 with TRBJ2-7; unclear D gene. Germline V gives CDR1 WSHSY, CDR2 SAAADI. This CDR3 comprises 12 residues. Trimming stripped 4 bases from V and 3 bases from J, with 7 bases between. The DNA for the CDR3 is TGCGCCAGCAGTGTCAATGGCTACGAGCAGTACTTC. Translating gives CASSVNGYEQYF.